These 20 T cell receptor beta chains share one sample of origin, sequenced in a study of post-analysis software for immune sequencing data. General study results and limits: Patients used about 5 TRBV segments, including TRBV5-6, TRBV5-1 and TRBV20-1, more often than controls.

TCR beta cDNA libraries had unique molecular identifiers. TCRdb fed the PCR reads into MiXCR, producing one record per CDR3 protein. The table lists about 430,000 distinct CDR3 sequences, approximately 37% of them singletons. The antigens these receptors bind are not known. Sequenced sample: blood. The origin of the receptors is a girl aged 2-10 years with multiple sclerosis.

This chain links TRBV11-2 with TRBJ2-7; TRBD1 matches at 7 bases. TRBJ2-5 explains the end of the DNA better; the J call may be wrong. CDR3 length: 20 residues. The V gene's germline CDR1 is SGHAT and CDR2 FQNNGV. Here the CDR3 reads CASSLGGRGSSLPGKETQYF. In nucleotides, the CDR3 is TGTGCCAGCAGCCTAGGGGGCAGGGGCTCATCCCTCCCGGGCAAAGAGACCCAGTACTTC.

This chain links TRBV29-1 with TRBJ2-3; tentative D call: TRBD1 (5 bases). V was trimmed by 7 bases and J by 0 bases, leaving 14 bases between them. Looked up from germline, CDR1 is SQVTM and CDR2 is ANQGSEA. The CDR3 totals 14 residues. The CDR3: CSAPGRVSTDTQYF. The CDR3 DNA reads TGCAGCGCGCCCGGCAGGGTTAGCACAGATACGCAGTATTTT.

The V gene is TRBV28, the J gene TRBJ1-1, with D possibly matching TRBD1 (5 bases). Germline V gene lookup returns CDR1 MDHEN and CDR2 SYDVKM. V lost 6 bases, J lost 2 bases, and 10 bases lay in between. This CDR3 region has 13 residues. The CDR3 coding sequence is TGTGCCAGCAGACAGACAGACAACACTGAAGCTTTCTTT. This gives the protein CASRQTDNTEAFF.

This clonotype appeared a few times. The chain uses TRBV20-1 and TRBJ1-1; 7 nucleotides line up with TRBD1. The CDR3 totals 15 residues. Looked up from germline, CDR1 is DFQATT and CDR2 is SNEGSKA (reference sequence). Trimming at V came to 2 bases and at J to 1 base, leaving 7 bases not matched to a gene. CDR3 sequence: CSARPHRGANTEAFF. For the CDR3, the DNA is TGCAGTGCTAGACCCCACAGGGGCGCGAACACTGAAGCTTTCTTT.

This clonotype was seen many times. This chain connects TRBV5-1 to TRBJ2-7; D is perhaps TRBD1 or TRBD2 (5 bases each). The V end was cut by 2 bases, the J end by 0 bases, with 12 bases between. CDR1 and CDR2 (germline): SGHRS, YFSETQ. The CDR3 runs 15 residues. The CDR3 protein is CASSFRDGSSYEQYF. CDR3 nucleotides: TGCGCCAGCAGCTTCCGGGACGGAAGCTCCTACGAGCAGTACTTC.

This clonotype was counted ten times or more. The rearrangement uses TRBV18 and TRBJ2-5, with D possibly matching TRBD1 (8 bases). This CDR3 has 14 amino acids. With 8 bases removed from V and 5 bases from J, the gap between germline ends came to 18 bases. Germline V gene data show CDR1 as KGHSH and CDR2 as LQKENI. This chain's CDR3 is CASSPGQGGETQYF. In DNA form, the CDR3 reads TGTGCCAGCAGCCCCGGACAGGGAGGGGAGACCCAGTACTTC.

A few counts support this clonotype. The chain recombines TRBV7-3 with TRBJ2-1; D perhaps matches TRBD1 (6 bases). The CDR3 totals 14 residues. The germline gives CDR1 SGHTA, CDR2 FQGTGA. V lost 5 bases and J 8 bases, leaving 16 bases between the germline ends. CDR3 in amino acids: CASSQQGGLYEQFF. CDR3 in DNA: TGTGCCAGCAGCCAACAGGGCGGGTTGTATGAGCAGTTCTTC.

Points on this clonotype: The junction and the germline gene differ at one end; a read error may be behind it. V and J are TRBV27 and TRBJ1-2, with a possible D match to TRBD1 (5 bases). Germline assignment: CDR1 MNHEY and CDR2 SMNVEV (reference sequence). The CDR3 sequence is 15 residues long. As DNA, the CDR3 is TGTGCCAGCAGTTCCTTGACAGCCAACCAACCAACCCAGCACTTC. This codes for CASSSLTANQPTQHF.

This clonotype was seen only a few times. The rearrangement links TRBV6-6 to TRBJ2-1; the D is unclear. The CDR3 covers 10 residues. V was shortened by 6 bases and J by 7 bases, with 4 bases between the two germline ends. Per the germline V gene, CDR1 is MNHNY and CDR2 is SVGAGI (reference sequence). As DNA, the CDR3 is TGTGCCAGCAGAGAGAATGAGCAGTTCTTC. Translating it yields CASRENEQFF.

Only a few counts were recorded for this clonotype. The rearrangement uses TRBV7-3 and TRBJ2-3; D gene ambiguous. Deletions cut 1 base from V and 2 bases from J, with 7 bases between. The CDR3 runs to 14 residues. Germline values: CDR1 SGHTA, CDR2 FQGTGA. CDR3 loop: CASSLRPVTDTQYF. Here the CDR3 DNA reads TGTGCCAGCAGCTTAAGACCCGTCACAGATACGCAGTATTTT.

The rearrangement links TRBV9 to TRBJ1-6; no clear D. Germline V CDR1 and CDR2: SGDLS, YYNGEE. There are 14 residues in the CDR3. Trimming removed 0 bases at V and 10 bases at J, with 11 bases between. The CDR3 loop is CASSVGGNSSPLHF. CDR3 DNA: TGTGCCAGCAGCGTAGGTGGCAACTCGTCACCCCTCCACTTT.

This chain links TRBV4-3 with TRBJ2-1; unclear D gene. The germline V and J ends were trimmed by 4 bases and 7 bases, with 20 bases remaining between them. Germline lookup yields CDR1 LGHNA and CDR2 YSLEER. This CDR3 has 16 amino acids. CDR3 in DNA: TGCGCCAGCAGCCCACTTGCATGGCTCGCTACAAATGAGCAGTTCTTC. This gives the protein CASSPLAWLATNEQFF.

This clonotype was seen only a few times. The chain recombines TRBV29-1 with TRBJ2-1; perhaps D is TRBD1 or TRBD2 (6 bases each). This CDR3 spans 14 amino acids. Germline V CDR1 and CDR2: SQVTM, ANQGSEA. V lost 8 bases and J lost 5, with 19 bases in between. For the CDR3, the DNA is TGCAGCTGGGGGGCAGGTGAGAGGAACAATGAGCAGTTCTTC. Translating gives CSWGAGERNNEQFF.

The genes are TRBV20-1 and TRBJ1-1; D is uncertain. The V gene's germline CDR1 is DFQATT and CDR2 SNEGSKA (reference sequence). The CDR3 sequence is 14 residues long. Deletions cut 5 bases from V and 0 bases from J, with 13 bases between. CDR3: CSALQIAVNTEAFF. The CDR3 DNA reads TGCAGTGCTCTCCAGATAGCCGTGAACACTGAAGCTTTCTTT.

This clonotype occurred a few times. V usage is TRBV6-2 or TRBV6-3 and J usage is TRBJ1-2, with D possibly matching TRBD1 (6 bases). Germline V lookup: CDR1 MNHEY, CDR2 SVGEGT. The CDR3 covers 15 residues. Trimming removed 5 bases at V and 4 bases at J, with 17 bases between. This chain's CDR3 is CASSASPGGGYGYTF. The CDR3, as DNA: TGTGCCAGCAGTGCATCCCCCGGGGGCGGCTATGGCTACACCTTC.

The chain combines TRBV4-3 with TRBJ2-7; D is ambiguous. The CDR3 covers 15 residues. From germline, CDR1 is LGHNA and CDR2 YSLEER. V lost 1 base, J lost 3 bases, and 13 bases lay in between. DNA for the CDR3: TGCGCCAGCAGCCAAGGTGGTGGAGCCGGCTACGAGCAGTACTTC. As protein: CASSQGGGAGYEQYF.

The chain combines TRBV7-9 with TRBJ1-1; D remains ambiguous. Germline V gene sequence: CDR1 SEHNR, CDR2 FQNEAQ (reference sequence). Trimming took off 7 bases at V and 1 base at J, with 7 bases between the two ends. The CDR3 is 12 amino acids. In nucleotides, the CDR3 is TGTGCCAGCAACCTAGCGAACACTGAAGCTTTCTTT. Protein product: CASNLANTEAFF. The whole variable domain, filled in from reference TRBV7-9 and TRBJ1-1, reads DTGVSQNPRHKITKRGQNVTFRCDPISEHNRLYWYRQTLGQGPEFLTYFQNEAQLEKSRLLSDRFSAERPKGSFSTLEIQRTEQGDSAMYLCASNLANTEAFFGQGTRLTVV.

The rearrangement joins TRBV12-3 or TRBV12-4 to TRBJ2-7; no clear D. Trimming took 3 bases from V and 4 from J, leaving 13 bases between them. CDR3 length: 14 amino acids. The CDR3 region has the DNA TGTGCCAGCAGTTTCCGGAACTGGGTTTACGAGCAGTACTTC. Protein product: CASSFRNWVYEQYF.

This clonotype was observed a few times. This rearrangement joins TRBV20-1 to TRBJ2-7; 7 bases map to TRBD1. Germline trimming cut 4 bases from V and 0 bases from J; bases unmatched to any gene: 12. The germline gives CDR1 DFQATT, CDR2 SNEGSKA (reference sequence). The CDR3 has 16 residues. The CDR3, as DNA: TGCAGTGCTACCTATGTAGGGGGCGATTTCTCCTACGAGCAGTACTTC. Protein product: CSATYVGGDFSYEQYF.

V gene TRBV20-1 combines with J gene TRBJ2-3, with 10 bases fitting TRBD2. The J segment lost 2 bases and the V segment lost 2 bases, leaving 4 bases of the junction unmatched. From germline, CDR1 is DFQATT and CDR2 SNEGSKA (reference sequence). This CDR3 is built from 15 residues. CDR3 DNA: TGCAGTGCTAGACCTAGCGGGAGTTTCACAGATACGCAGTATTTT. This encodes CSARPSGSFTDTQYF.